The clone carrying this T cell receptor (beta chain) was recorded many times. The antigen remains undetermined. The data were taken from a study of T-cell reconstitution after alpha-beta-depleted transplantation in children. Study findings and constraints: A year had passed since transplant, and T-cell counts and diversity by then came mostly from newly produced T cells. There were reportedly several hundred expanded graft clones from which alpha-beta T cells came about two months after transplant.

Per germline, CDR1 MNHEY and CDR2 SVGEGT. The CDR3 sequence is 15 residues long. Germline trimming cut 5 bases from V and 3 bases from J; bases unmatched to any gene: 5. Preparation of the TCRbeta library was carried out with unique molecular identifiers. TCRdb recomputed calls from the PCR reads with MiXCR, one row per CDR3 protein. The table lists nearly 200,000 distinct CDR3 sequences, 6.3% of them singletons. The clonotype originates from a girl in the first two years of life with combined immunodeficiency, due to receive a stem cell transplant. The chain recombines TRBV6-2 or TRBV6-3 with TRBJ2-2, with TRBD1 identical over 8 bases. The starting material was PBMCs, obtained before TCRalphabeta/CD19-depleted stem cell transplant. This CDR3 is CASSRQGSHTGELFF. CDR3 coding DNA: TGTGCCAGCAGTCGACAGGGGTCTCACACCGGGGAGCTGTTTTTT.